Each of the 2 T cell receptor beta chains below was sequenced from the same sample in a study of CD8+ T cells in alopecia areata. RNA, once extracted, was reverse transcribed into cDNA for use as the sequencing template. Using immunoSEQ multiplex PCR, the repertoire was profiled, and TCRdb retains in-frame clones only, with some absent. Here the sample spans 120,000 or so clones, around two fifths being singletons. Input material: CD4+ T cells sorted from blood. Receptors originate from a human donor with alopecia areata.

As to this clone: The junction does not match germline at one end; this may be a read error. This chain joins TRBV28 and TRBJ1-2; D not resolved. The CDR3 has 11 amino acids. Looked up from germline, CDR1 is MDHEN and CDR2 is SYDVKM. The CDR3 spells CASSSPPGVAF. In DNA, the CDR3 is TGTGCCAGCAGTTCCCCCCCAGGTGTCGCCTTC.

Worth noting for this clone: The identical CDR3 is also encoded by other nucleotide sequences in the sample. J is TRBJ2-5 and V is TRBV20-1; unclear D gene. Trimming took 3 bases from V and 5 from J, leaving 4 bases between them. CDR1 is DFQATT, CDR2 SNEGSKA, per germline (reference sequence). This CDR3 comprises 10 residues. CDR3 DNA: TGCAGTGCTAGGGAGGAGACCCAGTACTTC. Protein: CSAREETQYF.